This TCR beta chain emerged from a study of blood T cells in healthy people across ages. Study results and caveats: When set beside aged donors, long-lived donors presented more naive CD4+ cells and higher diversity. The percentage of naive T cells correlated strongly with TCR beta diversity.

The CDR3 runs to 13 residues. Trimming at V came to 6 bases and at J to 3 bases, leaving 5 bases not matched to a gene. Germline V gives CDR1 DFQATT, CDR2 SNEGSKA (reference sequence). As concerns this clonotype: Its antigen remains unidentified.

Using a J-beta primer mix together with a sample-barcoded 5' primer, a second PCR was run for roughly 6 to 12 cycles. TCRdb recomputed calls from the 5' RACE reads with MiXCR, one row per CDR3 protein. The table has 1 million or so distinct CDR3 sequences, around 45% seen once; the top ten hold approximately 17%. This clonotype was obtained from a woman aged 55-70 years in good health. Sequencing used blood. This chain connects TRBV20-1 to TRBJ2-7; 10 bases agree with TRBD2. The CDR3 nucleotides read TGCAGTGCCTGTAGACTAGCGGGCTACGAGCAGTACTTC. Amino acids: CSACRLAGYEQYF.